A selection of T cell receptor beta chains follows, all from one sample in a study of preoperative IRX-2 immunotherapy in early breast cancer. The assay was immunoSEQ multiplex PCR, and TCRdb's table has in-frame clones only and misses some. The sample lists tens of thousands of clones; around 95% were seen once. Material: tumor tissue, obtained after IRX-2 immunotherapy. These receptors all come from a human donor with breast cancer. CDR3s include the opening cysteine and the closing phenylalanine or tryptophan. A D gene is named only where the DNA matches it firmly. A row's size may be missing; if present it is once, few, many or a size class.

j_call,d_call,clone_size,v_call,cdr3_aa,cdr3_nt
TRBJ2-1,.,.,TRBV13,CASSLGNSGNEQFF,TGTGCCAGCAGCTTAGGTAATAGCGGTAATGAGCAGTTCTTC
TRBJ2-2,TRBD1,.,TRBV4-3,CASSQLGTGTGELFF,TGCGCCAGCAGCCAACTTGGGACAGGAACCGGGGAGCTGTTTTTT
TRBJ2-4,.,.,TRBV7-9,CASSLGSLTSGWNIQYF,TGTGCCAGCAGCTTAGGGAGCTTGACCTCAGGCTGGAACATTCAGTACTTC
TRBJ2-5,TRBD2,once,TRBV7-8,CASSLQRWSGSGQETQYF,TGTGCCAGCAGCTTACAGAGGTGGAGCGGGAGTGGCCAAGAGACCCAGTACTTC
TRBJ2-5,TRBD1,.,TRBV6-4,CASGTGGGQGGETQYF,TGTGCCAGCGGAACAGGCGGGGGACAGGGGGGAGAGACCCAGTACTTC
TRBJ2-3,.,once,TRBV7-9,CASSGGTQYSTDTQYF,TGTGCCAGCAGCGGCGGGACACAATATAGCACAGATACGCAGTATTTT
TRBJ2-1,TRBD2,.,TRBV4-2,CASSQDSGRARVGDNEQFF,TGTGCCAGCAGCCAAGATAGCGGGAGGGCCCGGGTGGGAGACAATGAGCAGTTCTTC
TRBJ2-3,.,.,TRBV19,CASKQGSTDTQYF,TGTGCCAGTAAGCAGGGGAGCACAGATACGCAGTATTTT
TRBJ2-6,.,.,TRBV7-6,CASSLRASSGANVLTF,TGTGCCAGCAGCTTACGCGCCAGCTCTGGGGCCAACGTCCTGACTTTC
TRBJ2-1,.,.,TRBV7-9,CASLGAEQFF,TGTGCCTCTCTAGGGGCTGAGCAGTTCTTC
TRBJ2-2,.,.,TRBV7-3,CASSSLTTGELFF,TGTGCCAGCAGCTCCTTGACAACCGGGGAGCTGTTTTTT
TRBJ1-2,.,.,TRBV6-6,CASSYEGSTNYGYTF,TGTGCCAGCAGTTATGAGGGCTCCACTAACTATGGCTACACCTTC
TRBJ2-2,.,.,TRBV21-1,CASRLLTGELFF,TGTGCCAGCAGGTTGTTGACCGGGGAGCTGTTTTTT
TRBJ2-1,.,.,TRBV10-3,CAISVGGEQFF,TGTGCCATCAGTGTTGGGGGCGAGCAGTTCTTC
TRBJ1-4,.,.,TRBV19,CASSRQGRDEKLFF,TGTGCCAGTAGCCGCCAGGGGCGGGATGAAAAACTGTTTTTT
TRBJ2-1,TRBD2,.,TRBV5-4,CASSWPVGLAMNEQFF,TGTGCCAGCAGTTGGCCGGTCGGACTAGCGATGAATGAGCAGTTCTTC
TRBJ1-4,TRBD1,.,TRBV13,CASSSSYRGPTNEKLFF,TGTGCCAGCAGCTCGAGCTACAGGGGACCAACTAATGAAAAACTGTTTTTT
TRBJ1-5,TRBD1,.,TRBV4-3,CASSQSTGEAYQPQHF,TGCGCCAGCAGCCAATCTACAGGGGAGGCTTATCAGCCCCAGCATTTT
TRBJ2-3,.,.,TRBV10-1,CASDSPRDSQDTQYF,TGCGCCAGCGACTCCCCGCGGGATTCCCAAGATACGCAGTATTTT
TRBJ2-2,TRBD1,.,TRBV5-4,CASRQGRTGELFF,TGTGCCAGCCGACAGGGGCGTACCGGGGAGCTGTTTTTT
TRBJ2-1,TRBD2,once,TRBV5-6,CASTLSSGRSYNEQFF,TGTGCCAGCACCCTATCTAGCGGCCGGTCCTACAATGAGCAGTTCTTC
TRBJ2-3,TRBD2,.,TRBV5-8,CASSPGKTSGIGDTQYF,TGTGCCAGCAGCCCGGGCAAGACTAGCGGGATAGGAGATACGCAGTATTTT
TRBJ2-7,.,.,TRBV2,CASEGTADTARQYF,TGTGCCAGCGAGGGGACCGCGGACACGGCGCGGCAGTACTTC
TRBJ2-3,.,.,TRBV5-1,CASNRDSSGSSLFGTQYF,TGCGCCAGCAACCGGGACTCATCTGGGTCTAGCCTTTTTGGTACGCAGTATTTT
TRBJ1-1,TRBD1,.,TRBV2,CASSQQGADTEAFF,TGTGCCAGCAGCCAACAGGGGGCGGACACTGAAGCTTTCTTT
TRBJ1-1,.,.,TRBV9,CASSVGGRMNTEAFF,TGTGCCAGCAGCGTAGGGGGCAGGATGAACACTGAAGCTTTCTTT
TRBJ1-5,.,.,TRBV6-5,CASRGTNQPQHF,TGTGCCAGCAGGGGAACCAATCAGCCCCAGCATTTT
TRBJ2-3,TRBD2,.,TRBV5-4,CASSHRLAGISTDTQYF,TGTGCCAGCAGCCACCGACTAGCGGGTATTAGCACAGATACGCAGTATTTT
TRBJ1-1,.,.,TRBV19,CASNENPPRQGIEAFF,TGTGCCAGTAACGAGAATCCCCCTCGGCAGGGCATTGAAGCTTTCTTT
TRBJ2-5,.,.,TRBV7-3,CASSYYRGTTQYF,TGTGCCAGCAGCTACTATAGGGGGACCACCCAGTACTTC
TRBJ2-2,.,.,TRBV21-1,CASTWMTVWTSGPLGELFF,TGTGCCAGCACCTGGATGACAGTCTGGACTAGCGGACCACTTGGGGAGCTGTTTTTT
TRBJ2-3,TRBD2,.,TRBV25-1,CASSEGTSGRSWADTQYF,TGTGCCAGCAGTGAGGGGACTAGCGGGAGGTCGTGGGCAGATACGCAGTATTTT
TRBJ1-3,TRBD1,.,TRBV5-1,CASSLGPGTAGNTIYF,TGCGCCAGCAGCTTGGGCCCCGGGACAGCTGGAAACACCATATATTTT
TRBJ1-1,.,.,TRBV9,CASSVPGNGNTEAFF,TGTGCCAGCAGCGTCCCAGGTAATGGGAACACTGAAGCTTTCTTT
TRBJ2-7,TRBD2,.,TRBV19,CASSLLLAGVRYEQYF,TGTGCCAGTAGCTTACTCCTAGCGGGAGTGAGGTACGAGCAGTACTTC
TRBJ2-7,.,.,TRBV7-9,CASSFYPQTIEQYF,TGTGCCAGCAGCTTTTATCCCCAGACGATCGAGCAGTACTTC
TRBJ1-2,.,.,TRBV7-9,CASSFGGGYTF,TGTGCCAGCAGCTTCGGGGGTGGCTACACCTTC
TRBJ2-7,TRBD1,.,TRBV4-2,CASSQGGQGSYEQYF,TGTGCCAGCAGCCAAGGGGGACAGGGATCCTACGAGCAGTACTTC
TRBJ1-2,TRBD1,few,TRBV2,CASGRQGNYGYTF,TGTGCCAGCGGGCGACAGGGGAACTATGGCTACACCTTC
TRBJ2-7,.,.,TRBV6-1,CASSATRGAYEQYF,TGTGCCAGCAGTGCTACTAGGGGTGCCTACGAGCAGTACTTC
TRBJ2-7,.,.,TRBV14,CASSKHTEQYF,TGTGCCAGCAGCAAGCACACCGAGCAGTACTTC
TRBJ2-7,TRBD2,few,TRBV25-1,CASSEPSGDYEQYF,TGTGCCAGCAGTGAGCCTAGCGGGGACTACGAGCAGTACTTC
TRBJ1-1,.,few,TRBV2,CASSVAGATEAFF,TGTGCCAGCAGTGTAGCGGGGGCCACTGAAGCTTTCTTT
TRBJ2-3,.,.,TRBV6-1,CASSLTVADTQYF,TGTGCCAGCAGCCTTACGGTCGCGGATACGCAGTATTTT
TRBJ2-1,TRBD2,.,TRBV29-1,CSAAREGYNEQFF,TGCAGCGCTGCCAGGGAGGGGTACAATGAGCAGTTCTTC
TRBJ2-7,TRBD2,.,TRBV7-6,CASSLFRSGSYEQYF,TGTGCCAGCAGCTTATTCCGCAGCGGGAGCTACGAGCAGTACTTC